The clone carrying this T cell receptor beta chain was detected ten times or more. The target antigen is unknown. The data were obtained in a study of Graves' ophthalmopathy and Graves' hyperthyroidism. The authors diagnosed from clinical symptoms, serum thyroxine, TRAb, thyroid ultrasound and orbital computed tomography. V was trimmed by 3 bases and J by 0 bases, leaving 11 bases between them. The CDR3 runs 15 residues. The germline V gene encodes CDR1 DFQATT and CDR2 SNEGSKA (reference sequence). Amplification from RNA transcripts yielded the TCR beta CDR3 regions. The workflow started with a first-round RT-PCR run with HTBI primers and then moved on to a second-round multiplex PCR. TCRdb reprocessed the multiplex PCR reads via MiXCR and lists one record per CDR3 protein. The sample shows 300,000 to 500,000 distinct CDR3 sequences, about 16% of them seen only once. Study-level findings and limits: With more than 60% sensitivity and approximately 73% specificity, the model predicted ophthalmopathy progression.

Source material: peripheral blood. This sequence originates from a young woman with stable Graves' hyperthyroidism. This rearrangement joins TRBV20-1 to TRBJ2-2; D ambiguous. For the CDR3, the DNA is TGCAGTGCTAGGGGTGACCCCGCGAACACCGGGGAGCTGTTTTTT. It codes for CSARGDPANTGELFF.